One sample yielded the 24 T cell receptor beta chains listed below, sequenced in a study of T cell repertoires in aging, cancer and after chemotherapy. Amplification of TCR beta used genomic DNA extracted from peripheral blood. Multiplex touch-down PCR with TRB-A/B primers amplified rearranged V-D-J TRB sequences. TCRdb re-analysed the multiplex PCR reads in MiXCR, keeping a single row per CDR3 protein. The table includes 8,000 or so distinct CDR3 sequences, around 33% detected once. The sequenced sample consisted of blood. All receptors come from a human donor in good health.

This clonotype ranks as medium-sized. The chain uses TRBV15 and TRBJ2-2; no clear D. This CDR3 spans 14 amino acids. Trimming shortened V by 1 base and J by 4 bases, and 7 bases separated the two germline ends. In germline, CDR1 is LNHNV, CDR2 YYDKDF (reference sequence). CDR3 region: CATSRGQFTGELFF. In nucleotides, the CDR3 is TGTGCCACCAGCAGAGGGCAGTTCACCGGGGAGCTGTTTTTT.

This chain joins TRBV27 and TRBJ1-2; D gene unclear. Per germline, CDR1 MNHEY and CDR2 SMNVEV (reference sequence). The CDR3 runs 13 residues. The V end was cut by 2 bases, the J end by 4 bases, with 8 bases between. The DNA of the CDR3 is TGTGCCAGCAGTTTAGTGGCAGGCTATGGCTACACCTTC. Protein: CASSLVAGYGYTF.

The chain is built from TRBV4-3 and TRBJ2-3; 8 bases agree with TRBD2. V shed 5 bases and J 4 bases; nucleotides not matched to a gene: 11. Germline V gives CDR1 LGHNA, CDR2 YSLEER. The length of the CDR3 is 16 residues. The CDR3 nucleotides read TGCGCCAGCAGCTTGGAAGCCGGGGGGGCGGCAGATACGCAGTATTTT. This encodes CASSLEAGGAADTQYF.

The rearrangement uses TRBV6-5 and TRBJ2-2; 15 nucleotides match TRBD2. The ends lost 8 bases at V and 6 bases at J; junction bases unmatched: 16. Germline assignment: CDR1 MNHEY and CDR2 SVGAGI. The CDR3 loop spans 19 amino acids. The CDR3 DNA follows: TGTGCCAGCTTACCCCGGACTAGCGGGGGGGCCCGGGTACCCGGGGAGCTGTTTTTT. Translated, it gives CASLPRTSGGARVPGELFF.

DNA of the CDR3: TGTGCCAGCAGCGAACACAATGAGCAGTTCTTC. Translating gives CASSEHNEQFF. The chain recombines TRBV7-9 with TRBJ2-1; D remains ambiguous. CDR1 is SEHNR and CDR2 is FQNEAQ in the germline V gene (reference sequence). This CDR3 comprises 11 residues. Trimming left V 5 bases short and J 5 bases short, with 4 bases between.

This clonotype is judged medium-sized. The chain has TRBV29-1 and TRBJ2-1; D is uncertain. Trimming stripped 3 bases from V and 4 bases from J, with 7 bases between. The CDR3 totals 12 residues. Germline lookup yields CDR1 SQVTM and CDR2 ANQGSEA. The DNA of the CDR3 is TGCAGCGTTGATTCACCGTACAATGAGCAGTTCTTC. Its protein is CSVDSPYNEQFF.

The chain uses TRBV5-1 and TRBJ1-2; D gene uncertain. The CDR3 runs to 14 residues. CDR1 and CDR2 (germline): SGHRS, YFSETQ. V was shortened by 0 bases and J by 4 bases, with 10 bases between the two germline ends. The CDR3 region is CASSLGEPTYGYTF. CDR3 DNA: TGCGCCAGCAGCTTGGGGGAACCGACCTATGGCTACACCTTC.

This clonotype has just a few counts. Germline is not matched at one junction end, which may reflect a read error. The chain has TRBV4-3 and TRBJ2-3; unclear D gene. Germline V CDR1 and CDR2: LGHNA, YSLEER. This CDR3 has 11 amino acids. In nucleotides, the CDR3 is TGTGCCAGCAGCCAAGAAGATACGCAGTATTTT. It encodes CASSQEDTQYF.

The chain employs TRBV6-2 or TRBV6-3 and TRBJ1-1, with a weak D call TRBD1 (5 bases). Germline V gene lookup returns CDR1 MNHEY and CDR2 SVGEGT. There are 15 residues in the CDR3. Trimming removed 8 bases at V and 5 bases at J, with 21 bases between. The CDR3 sequence: CASSPGKPGWTEAFF. In nucleotides, the CDR3 is TGTGCCAGCTCACCCGGGAAGCCAGGGTGGACTGAAGCTTTCTTT.

This chain joins TRBV15 and TRBJ1-2, with D hard to call. CDR3 length: 13 residues. With 6 bases removed from V and 2 bases from J, the gap between germline ends came to 10 bases. CDR1 is LNHNV and CDR2 is YYDKDF in the germline V gene (reference sequence). CDR3 region: CATRMGNNYGYTF. CDR3 DNA: TGTGCCACCAGGATGGGAAACAACTATGGCTACACCTTC.

This clonotype came up a few times. The chain is built from TRBV15 and TRBJ2-2; 9 bases agree with TRBD2. CDR1 and CDR2 from the germline V gene are LNHNV and YYDKDF (reference sequence). This CDR3 contains 17 residues. V was pared by 0 bases and J by 3 bases, with 5 bases of the junction left unmatched. This CDR3 reads CATSRDAAGGDTGELFF. The CDR3 coding sequence is TGTGCCACCAGCAGAGATGCGGCGGGGGGGGACACCGGGGAGCTGTTTTTT. Full variable domain (outside the CDR3, taken from reference TRBV15 and TRBJ2-2): DAMVIQNPRYQVTQFGKPVTLSCSQTLNHNVMYWYQQKSSQAPKLLFHYYDKDFNNEADTPDNFQSRRPNTSFCFLDIRSPGLGDTAMYLCATSRDAAGGDTGELFFGEGSRLTVL.

This chain's CDR3 is CAVQQGWYEKLFF. The DNA of the CDR3 is TGTGCCGTCCAACAGGGTTGGTACGAAAAACTGTTTTTT. The chain combines TRBV10-3 with TRBJ1-4; weak D call: TRBD1 (6 bases). Germline assignment: CDR1 ENHRY and CDR2 SYGVKD. The CDR3 consists of 13 residues. Trimming cost V 11 bases and J 8 bases, with 18 bases left between them.

Only a few counts were recorded for this clonotype. The rearrangement uses TRBV6-2 or TRBV6-3 and TRBJ2-3; maybe TRBD2 (5 bases). Trimming took 7 bases from V and 3 from J, leaving 17 bases between them. Germline V gives CDR1 MNHEY, CDR2 SVGEGT. CDR3 size: 15 residues. The CDR3 loop reads CASTTSLRRTDTQYF. Written as DNA, the CDR3 is TGTGCCAGCACCACATCACTCCGGAGGACAGATACGCAGTATTTT.

This sequence joins TRBV12-3 or TRBV12-4 and TRBJ2-1, with 11 nucleotides matching TRBD2. Trimming cost V 6 bases and J 9 bases; bases outside gene matches: 7. CDR3 length: 14 residues. CDR3 nucleotides: TGTGCCAGCAGGATAGCGGGGGGGCCGGGTGAGCAGTTCTTC. Translating gives CASRIAGGPGEQFF.

This clonotype was recorded a few times. The V call is TRBV5-4, the J call TRBJ1-1; D gene unclear. V was pared by 1 base and J by 4 bases, with 14 bases between. Germline CDR1 is SGHNT and CDR2 is YYREEE (reference sequence). This CDR3 contains 15 residues. The CDR3 DNA follows: TGTGCCAGCAGCTTGAGCGGGCCTGTGGCCACTGAAGCTTTCTTT. Amino acids: CASSLSGPVATEAFF.

As to this clonotype: Germline and junction disagree at one end, which may indicate a read error. The V call is TRBV7-2, the J call TRBJ1-3; 7 bases fit TRBD1. In germline, CDR1 is SGHTA, CDR2 FQGNSA. The CDR3 has 18 amino acids. The CDR3 DNA reads as TGTGCCAGCGGCTTAGCGCCCCCGACAGGGTCGGCTGGAAACACCATATATTTT. It is translated as CASGLAPPTGSAGNTIYF.

The gene calls are TRBV6-2 or TRBV6-3 and TRBJ1-2; D uncertain. The CDR3 sequence is 13 residues long. V shed 2 bases and J shed 3 bases, with 7 bases lying between them. The germline gives CDR1 MNHEY, CDR2 SVGEGT. CDR3 in amino acids: CASSYKGYYGYTF. In DNA form, the CDR3 reads TGTGCCAGCAGTTACAAGGGCTACTATGGCTACACCTTC.

CDR3 sequence reads: CASSRGTGGDTF. Here the CDR3 DNA reads TGTGCCAGCTCACGCGGGACAGGGGGAGACACCTTC. The V gene is TRBV18, the J gene TRBJ1-2, with TRBD1 matching 11 bases. Germline-derived CDR1 and CDR2 are KGHSH and LQKENI. With 4 bases clipped from V and 12 bases from J, the junction kept 4 bases outside the gene matches. This CDR3 contains 12 residues.

A word on this clonotype: This clone may be a read error of a much larger clone one base away. The chain recombines TRBV11-1 with TRBJ2-5; maybe TRBD1 (5 bases). Looked up from germline, CDR1 is SGHAT and CDR2 is FQDESV (reference sequence). The CDR3 has 15 amino acids. Deletions cut 2 bases from V and 1 base from J, with 11 bases between. CDR3 loop: CASSLQGHGQETQYF. As DNA, the CDR3 is TGTGCCAGCAGCTTACAAGGACATGGCCAAGAGACCCAGTACTTC.

By proportion, this clonotype is medium-sized. This chain joins TRBV30 and TRBJ2-2, with a tentative D call TRBD1 (5 bases). Between the trimmed V and J ends, which lost 0 bases and 5 bases, there was a span of 7 bases. The CDR3 has 13 amino acids. CDR1 is GTSNPN, CDR2 SVGIG, per germline (reference sequence). Here the CDR3 reads CAWSVRVTGELFF. The CDR3 coding sequence is TGTGCCTGGAGTGTCAGGGTGACCGGGGAGCTGTTTTTT.

Concerning this clonotype: An end of the junction does not agree with germline; a read error may underlie this. The chain couples TRBV4-3 to TRBJ1-3; the D is unclear. From germline, CDR1 is LGHNA and CDR2 YSLEER. The CDR3 covers 16 residues. In nucleotides, the CDR3 is TGTGCCAGCAGCCCAAGCCCCCAGATCTCTGGAAACACCATATATTTT. Amino acids: CASSPSPQISGNTIYF.

The chain uses TRBV6-6 and TRBJ1-2; 7 bases agree with TRBD1. CDR3 length: 17 amino acids. The ends lost 0 bases at V and 1 base at J; junction bases unmatched: 8. Germline CDR1 reads MNHNY; CDR2 reads SVGAGI (reference sequence). DNA of the CDR3: TGTGCCAGCAGTTACTCCTCTCGACAGGGATTTAACTATGGCTACACCTTC. As protein: CASSYSSRQGFNYGYTF.

This clonotype was observed a few times. This chain links TRBV18 with TRBJ2-3; TRBD1 might be the D (5 bases). Germline V gene data show CDR1 as KGHSH and CDR2 as LQKENI. Trimming took 3 bases from V and 6 from J, leaving 10 bases between them. The CDR3 runs 13 residues. The CDR3, as DNA: TGTGCCAGCTCACCGGGGCTTTCGGATACGCAGTATTTT. Translation gives CASSPGLSDTQYF.

This chain uses TRBV6-5 with TRBJ2-1; D is unclear. The V end was cut by 6 bases, the J end by 0 bases, with 15 bases between. The CDR3 has 16 amino acids. Germline CDR1 reads MNHEY; CDR2 reads SVGAGI. The chain's CDR3 is CASSPRLSSSYNEQFF. CDR3 in DNA: TGTGCCAGCAGCCCCCGACTGTCGAGCTCCTACAATGAGCAGTTCTTC.